These 29 T cell receptor beta chains originate from one sample sequenced in a study of blood T cell repertoires in COVID-19. Produced via immunoSEQ multiplex PCR; TCRdb's table is partial and in-frame only. The sample yields some 120,000 clones, around 82% seen once. The sample was peripheral blood. The receptors were sampled from a woman in her twenties or thirties who had recovered from COVID-19.

This rearrangement joins TRBV6-5 to TRBJ1-5; TRBD1 matches at 8 bases. Per germline, CDR1 MNHEY and CDR2 SVGAGI. The length of the CDR3 is 15 residues. The J segment lost 1 base and the V segment lost 4 bases, leaving 3 bases of the junction unmatched. CDR3: CASSLTGVSNQPQHF. In DNA form, the CDR3 reads TGTGCCAGCAGTTTGACAGGGGTGAGCAATCAGCCCCAGCATTTT.

This chain connects TRBV5-4 to TRBJ1-1; D remains unclear. Germline V gives CDR1 SGHNT, CDR2 YYREEE (reference sequence). The CDR3 spans 11 residues. V dropped 0 bases and J dropped 9 bases, with 6 bases sitting between them. The CDR3 region has the DNA TGTGCCAGCAGCTTGGATGAGCAAGCTTTCTTT. Protein sequence: CASSLDEQAFF.

V and J are TRBV4-1 and TRBJ2-3; the match to TRBD2 covers 11 bases. The CDR3 extends over 18 amino acids. CDR1 and CDR2 (germline): MGHRA, YSYEKL. The junction had 7 bases not matched to a gene; V was cut back by 0 bases and J by 2 bases. The CDR3 spells CASSQEGPGLAATDTQYF. The CDR3 DNA follows: TGCGCCAGCAGCCAAGAAGGTCCGGGACTAGCGGCCACAGATACGCAGTATTTT.

V usage is TRBV6-5 and J usage is TRBJ1-2, with 8 bases fitting TRBD1. CDR1 and CDR2 from the germline V gene are MNHEY and SVGAGI. This CDR3 region has 14 residues. The junction had 5 bases not matched to a gene; V was cut back by 4 bases and J by 4 bases. CDR3 nucleotide sequence: TGTGCCAGCAGTTTAACAGGGGGGGTCTATGGCTACACCTTC. It specifies CASSLTGGVYGYTF.

This clone has a single count. The gene calls are TRBV6-4 and TRBJ2-1; possibly TRBD2 for D (5 bases). Germline V gene data show CDR1 as MRHNA and CDR2 as SNTAGT. This CDR3 has 16 amino acids. V was clipped by 2 bases and J by 6 bases, with 17 bases between them. CDR3 sequence: CASSDKTGKKLNEQFF. The DNA of the CDR3 is TGTGCCAGCAGTGACAAGACGGGAAAAAAGCTCAATGAGCAGTTCTTC.

V is TRBV3-1 (or the pseudogene TRBV3-2) and J is TRBJ2-3; perhaps TRBD1 as D (6 bases). V lost 6 bases and J lost 2, with 15 bases in between. Per germline, CDR1 LGHDT and CDR2 YNNKEL (reference sequence). There are 15 residues in the CDR3. The CDR3 coding sequence is TGTGCCAGCAGGGACAAAGGACAGTACACAGATACGCAGTATTTT. Protein product: CASRDKGQYTDTQYF.

Only a few counts were recorded for this clone. J is TRBJ1-4 and V is TRBV18, with 9 nucleotides matching TRBD1. The V segment lost 1 base and the J segment 7 bases; nucleotides outside the gene matches: 4. CDR3 length equals 15 residues. In germline, CDR1 is KGHSH, CDR2 LQKENI. CDR3 protein: CASSPQGQGGEKLFF. CDR3 in DNA: TGTGCCAGCTCACCACAGGGACAGGGTGGTGAAAAACTGTTTTTT.

This chain joins TRBV4-1 and TRBJ2-1; 7 bases agree with TRBD1. Germline trimming cut 0 bases from V and 7 bases from J; bases unmatched to any gene: 15. Germline V CDR1 and CDR2: MGHRA, YSYEKL. CDR3 size: 18 residues. CDR3 sequence (DNA): TGCGCCAGCAGCCAAGATACCCTGAAGGGGGCCTCAATTAATGAGCAGTTCTTC. As protein: CASSQDTLKGASINEQFF.

This clone has only one observation. This chain links TRBV5-1 with TRBJ2-3, with D possibly TRBD1 on 9 matching bases. Between the trimmed V and J ends, which lost 5 bases and 1 base, there was a span of 20 bases. CDR3 size: 17 residues. The V gene's germline CDR1 is SGHRS and CDR2 YFSETQ. This CDR3 is CASSSGTGTRGTDTQYF. The CDR3 DNA reads as TGCGCCAGCAGTTCCGGGACAGGGACTAGGGGCACAGATACGCAGTATTTT.

The chain carries TRBV19 and TRBJ1-3; 7 bases are shared with TRBD1. J was trimmed by 6 bases and V by 9 bases; bases with no gene match: 14. Germline loops: CDR1 LNHDA, CDR2 SQIVND (reference sequence). This CDR3 has 15 residues. Here the CDR3 DNA reads TGTGCCAGCCAGAAGGGGGCAGGCCTGAAAAACACCATATATTTT. It encodes CASQKGAGLKNTIYF.

The chain uses TRBV7-2 and TRBJ1-5, with TRBD1 identical over 10 bases. The CDR3 runs 14 residues. J was trimmed by 10 bases and V by 6 bases; bases with no gene match: 9. Germline V gene data show CDR1 as SGHTA and CDR2 as FQGNSA. The CDR3 protein is CASRSDRGLVPQHF. The DNA of the CDR3 is TGTGCCAGCAGGTCCGACAGGGGGCTAGTTCCCCAGCATTTT.

This clone was observed a single time. This chain connects TRBV19 to TRBJ1-1, with D uncertain. The germline gives CDR1 LNHDA, CDR2 SQIVND (reference sequence). The CDR3 extends over 14 amino acids. The ends were cut back, 5 bases at V and 1 base at J, with 11 bases in the middle. CDR3 coding DNA: TGTGCCAGTAGTCCATACTCCGGGAACACTGAAGCTTTCTTT. Translation: CASSPYSGNTEAFF. Based on the CDR3 plus reference TRBV19 and TRBJ1-1, the full variable domain is DGGITQSPKYLFRKEGQNVTLSCEQNLNHDAMYWYRQDPGQGLRLIYYSQIVNDFQKGDIAEGYSVSREKKESFPLTVTSAQKNPTAFYLCASSPYSGNTEAFFGQGTRLTVV.

DNA of the CDR3: TGTGCCAGCCGTGGGGCTAGAAACTATGGCTACACCTTC. It is translated as CASRGARNYGYTF. V is TRBV12-3 or TRBV12-4 and J is TRBJ1-2, with D possibly being TRBD1 (5 bases). CDR3 length equals 13 residues. Trimming cost V 8 bases and J 2 bases, with 12 bases left between them.

This clone was seen a few times. The chain is built from TRBV19 and TRBJ2-7; TRBD1 matches at 10 bases. Trimming cost V 3 bases and J 3 bases; bases outside gene matches: 8. This CDR3 is built from 16 residues. CDR1 is LNHDA, CDR2 SQIVND, per germline (reference sequence). The CDR3 region is CASSIAPGTGDYEQYF. CDR3 nucleotide sequence: TGTGCCAGTAGTATCGCCCCCGGGACAGGGGACTACGAGCAGTACTTC.

The chain uses TRBV6-6 and TRBJ1-2; no firm D call. CDR3 size: 13 residues. Trimming removed 5 bases at V and 4 bases at J, with 11 bases between. Germline V CDR1 and CDR2: MNHNY, SVGAGI (reference sequence). Here the CDR3 reads CASSGIEGYGYTF. The CDR3 coding sequence is TGTGCCAGCAGTGGGATTGAGGGCTATGGCTACACCTTC.

This clone came up once. This sequence joins TRBV29-1 and TRBJ1-2, with D unresolved. The V end lost 2 bases, the J end lost 2 bases, and 9 bases lay between the germline ends. The length of the CDR3 is 13 residues. Germline CDR1 and CDR2: SQVTM and ANQGSEA. This CDR3 is CSVENRENYGYTF. The CDR3 DNA follows: TGCAGCGTTGAAAACAGAGAAAACTATGGCTACACCTTC. Full variable domain (rest looked up from reference TRBV29-1 and TRBJ1-2): SAVISQKPSRDICQRGTSLTIQCQVDSQVTMMFWYRQQPGQSLTLIATANQGSEATYESGFVIDKFPISRPNLTFSTLTVSNMSPEDSSIYLCSVENRENYGYTFGSGTRLTVV.

The chain links TRBV6-5 to TRBJ1-3; possible D gene TRBD1, 6 bases. Germline V CDR1 and CDR2: MNHEY, SVGAGI. The CDR3 contains 14 residues. The V and J ends lost 6 bases and 2 bases respectively, with 11 bases between them. The CDR3 here is CASSTTGPGNTIYF. The CDR3 DNA sequence: TGTGCCAGCAGCACAACAGGGCCTGGAAACACCATATATTTT.

The chain has TRBV19 and TRBJ2-1; D remains unclear. The V end was cut by 6 bases, the J end by 2 bases, with 5 bases between. The germline CDR1 and CDR2 sequences are LNHDA and SQIVND (reference sequence). The CDR3 is made up of 12 amino acids. CDR3 sequence reads: CASSRAYNEQFF. CDR3 coding DNA: TGTGCCAGTAGCCGGGCCTACAATGAGCAGTTCTTC.

The chain couples TRBV6-5 to TRBJ1-2; the D gene is possibly TRBD1 (5 bases). Germline lookup yields CDR1 MNHEY and CDR2 SVGAGI. Trimming took 0 bases from V and 4 from J, leaving 9 bases between them. The CDR3 runs to 14 residues. CDR3 loop: CASSYSRGPYGYTF. The CDR3 bases are TGTGCCAGCAGTTACTCGCGGGGACCCTATGGCTACACCTTC.

This rearrangement joins TRBV5-4 to TRBJ2-1, with 9 bases that match TRBD2. J was trimmed by 1 base and V by 4 bases; bases with no gene match: 6. This CDR3 is 16 amino acids long. Germline V gene data show CDR1 as SGHNT and CDR2 as YYREEE (reference sequence). CDR3 DNA: TGTGCCAGCAGCCCCAAGCGGGGGGCATCCTACAATGAGCAGTTCTTC. It codes for CASSPKRGASYNEQFF.

The CDR3 loop is CASSIHREVSYEQYF. As DNA, the CDR3 is TGTGCCAGCAGCATACACAGGGAAGTTTCCTACGAGCAGTACTTC. This sequence joins TRBV21-1 and TRBJ2-7; TRBD1, the D gene given by the table, was not confirmed from the DNA. TRBV21-1 is termed a pseudogene. This CDR3 spans 15 amino acids.

The chain carries TRBV2 and TRBJ2-5, with D possibly TRBD1 on 5 matching bases. The CDR3 totals 14 residues. Trimming left V 4 bases short and J 4 bases short, with 13 bases between. Per germline, CDR1 SNHLY and CDR2 FYNNEI. In DNA, the CDR3 is TGTGCCAGCAGTGGGTCACAGGTCACAGAGACCCAGTACTTC. This sequence encodes CASSGSQVTETQYF.

Note on this clone: At one boundary the junction diverges from the germline segment, which might be a read error. This chain joins TRBV10-1 and TRBJ1-2, with TRBD1 as a possible D gene (5 bases). Germline-derived CDR1 and CDR2 are WNHNN and SYGVQD (reference sequence). This CDR3 is 12 amino acids long. The CDR3 reads CASSGSQGNPSF. The CDR3 nucleotides read TGCGCCAGCAGTGGTTCCCAGGGAAATCCATCCTTC.

The gene calls are TRBV2 and TRBJ2-7; TRBD2 might be the D (6 bases). Germline V gene lookup returns CDR1 SNHLY and CDR2 FYNNEI. Trimming took 7 bases from V and 7 from J, leaving 17 bases between them. CDR3 length: 13 amino acids. The CDR3: CASTSTRNGEQYF. The CDR3 nucleotides are TGTGCCAGCACGTCGACTAGGAATGGGGAGCAGTACTTC. The variable domain in full, with the rest retrieved from reference TRBV2 and TRBJ2-7, is EPEVTQTPSHQVTQMGQEVILRCVPISNHLYFYWYRQILGQKVEFLVSFYNNEISEKSEIFDDQFSVERPDGSNFTLKIRSTKLEDSAMYFCASTSTRNGEQYFGPGTRLTVT.

The chain carries TRBV29-1 and TRBJ2-1, with TRBD1 as a possible D gene (5 bases). The germline gives CDR1 SQVTM, CDR2 ANQGSEA. The CDR3 length is 14 residues. V was shortened by 3 bases and J by 6 bases, with 15 bases between the two germline ends. Written as DNA, the CDR3 is TGCAGCGTTGACCGTAGATGGGGCCGCAATGAGCAGTTCTTC. It translates to CSVDRRWGRNEQFF.

V and J are TRBV3-1 (or the pseudogene TRBV3-2) and TRBJ2-2; D is ambiguous. Germline V CDR1 and CDR2: LGHDT, YNNKEL (reference sequence). This CDR3 region has 13 residues. The ends were cut back, 3 bases at V and 4 bases at J, with 6 bases in the middle. CDR3 region: CASSQTITGELFF. The CDR3 DNA reads as TGTGCCAGCAGCCAGACAATCACCGGGGAGCTGTTTTTT.

The chain links TRBV6-6 to TRBJ1-2; a possible D gene is TRBD1 (5 bases). Looked up from germline, CDR1 is MNHNY and CDR2 is SVGAGI (reference sequence). This CDR3 region has 16 residues. Trimming removed 0 bases from V and 6 bases from J, with 17 bases in between. The CDR3 is CASSYSKVWGKDGYTF. For the CDR3, the DNA is TGTGCCAGCAGTTACTCGAAGGTCTGGGGCAAGGATGGCTACACCTTC.

The chain uses TRBV5-4 and TRBJ2-5; 10 bases match TRBD1. CDR1 is SGHNT and CDR2 is YYREEE in the germline V gene (reference sequence). There are 16 residues in the CDR3. V shed 4 bases, J shed 4 bases, and the junction held 10 bases outside the gene matches. The CDR3 nucleotides read TGTGCCAGCAGCCTTCGCGACAGGGGGCGCGGAGAGACCCAGTACTTC. Protein product: CASSLRDRGRGETQYF.

The chain carries TRBV7-9 and TRBJ2-5, with TRBD2 matching 9 bases. The CDR3 consists of 16 residues. Trimming removed 3 bases from V and 5 bases from J; junction bases left unmatched: 10. CDR1 is SEHNR, CDR2 FQNEAQ, per germline (reference sequence). CDR3 protein: CASSLVAGGPSETQYF. The CDR3 nucleotides are TGTGCCAGCAGCTTGGTGGCGGGAGGGCCAAGCGAGACCCAGTACTTC.